What follows are 4 T cell receptor beta chains derived from one specimen sequenced in a study of CD8 T cells in ankylosing spondylitis (dated by TCRdb to the late 2010s). Study-level results and caveats: Blood from ankylosing spondylitis patients appeared to be characterized by a TCR beta motif composed of under 10 highly homologous amino acid variants.

These TCRs are of unknown antigen specificity. The method behind the library was 5' RACE. The instrument was an Illumina HiSeq 2500. TCRdb applied fastp at Q25 and MiXCR to the public reads, then kept only in-frame beta chains. Rows are combined by CDR3 protein, so each entry shows the most common genes and DNA. For this sample the table gives about 460,000 distinct CDR3 sequences, of which about 5.4% were detected only once. Around 3.4% of the sample is held by the ten biggest clonotypes. The material sequenced was blood, either unsorted or a sorted T cell fraction (not recorded which). The receptors originated from a male donor with ankylosing spondylitis.

This clonotype has a count of ten or more. The CDR3 DNA reads as TGTGCCAGCCAGCAGTCCCAGCGGCGAGCTTTCTTT. This sequence encodes CASQQSQRRAFF. J is TRBJ1-1 and V is TRBV2; no definite D call. The V and J ends lost 8 bases and 10 bases respectively, with 17 bases between them. Germline V gene lookup returns CDR1 SNHLY and CDR2 FYNNEI. The length of the CDR3 is 12 residues.

Regarding this clonotype: The DNA is omitted, as the CDR3 cannot be located on it reliably, and the CDR3 follows TCRdb's listing. The chain links TRBV7-2 to TRBJ1-1. With termini counted, the CDR3 has 13 amino acids. CDR1 and CDR2 (germline): SGHTA, FQGNSA. This CDR3 reads CASSFGGGTEDFF.

This clonotype occurred many times. Here the CDR3 reads CASSLGWPTTNEKLFF. The DNA for the CDR3 is TGTGCCAGCAGCTTAGGGTGGCCGACAACTAATGAAAAACTGTTTTTT. This chain links TRBV7-2 with TRBJ1-4; no reliable D call. V gave up 1 base and J gave up 0 bases, with 9 bases separating them. CDR1 is SGHTA and CDR2 is FQGNSA in the germline V gene. CDR3 size: 16 residues.

This clonotype was counted at least ten times. This chain connects TRBV20-1 to TRBJ1-3; D is ambiguous. CDR1 and CDR2 (germline): DFQATT, SNEGSKA (reference sequence). CDR3 length: 14 residues. CDR3 in DNA: TGCAGCGCGACACCCTCCTCAACAAGAAACACCATATATTTT. This gives the protein CSATPSSTRNTIYF.